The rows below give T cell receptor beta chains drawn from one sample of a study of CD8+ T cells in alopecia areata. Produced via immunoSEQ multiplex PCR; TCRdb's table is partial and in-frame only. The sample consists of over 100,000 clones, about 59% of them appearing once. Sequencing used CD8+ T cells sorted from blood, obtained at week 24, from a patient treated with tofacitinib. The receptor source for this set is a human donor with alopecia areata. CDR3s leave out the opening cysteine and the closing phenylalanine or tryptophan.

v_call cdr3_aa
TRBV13 ASSLQGGGYEQY
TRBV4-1 ASSHGQSYEQY
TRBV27 ASSYGTTYGYT
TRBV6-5 ASSYAQGADEQF
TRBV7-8 ASSYGGGYEQY
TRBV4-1 ASSQVLAGGRETQY
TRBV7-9 ASSGPGSYEQY
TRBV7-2 ASSPPTPAEF
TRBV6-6 ASSTKLRGSTDTQY
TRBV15 ATSKDPRGNQPQH
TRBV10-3 AISDRVGTGELF
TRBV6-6 AISDQGVWNQPQH
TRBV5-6 ASSLGSSETQY
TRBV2 ASSADYTFYEQY
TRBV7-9 ASSSRTGWEQY
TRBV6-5 ASSYFRGNQPQH
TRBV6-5 ASSTTGYEQY
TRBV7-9 ARLELDTGELF
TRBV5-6 ASSFNVWSAYGYT
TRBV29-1 SVEDEPLGGYEQY
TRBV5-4 ASSLDWDPFYNEQF
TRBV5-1 ASSLGQGRTEAF
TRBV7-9 ASSLVPGEQY
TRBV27 ASSLGQGWTEAF
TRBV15 ATSRGGETYEQY
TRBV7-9 ASSLGSGGAEEQF
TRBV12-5 ASGLGGLYNEQF
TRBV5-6 ASSLGMGGNQPQH
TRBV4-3 ASSQEAAGDLSDTQY
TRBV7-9 ASSSWSTEAF
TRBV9 ASSGTGNKNTEAF
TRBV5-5 ASSGSGGLRAYNEQF
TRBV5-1 ASSFLQGEGKTQY
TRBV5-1 ASSVWPDRAREQY
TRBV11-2 ASSLETPDRDYGYT
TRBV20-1 SAGGRDIQY
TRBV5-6 ASSLTGRKDEQF
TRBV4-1 ASSHRVTGELF